This T cell receptor (beta chain) originates from a study of shared clonotypes between healthy human individuals. An even split of each subset's genomic DNA across several immunoSEQ plates was performed. Data came from immunoSEQ multiplex PCR; TCRdb stores just in-frame clones and leaves some out. The sample contains about 2.1 million clones, just over 90% of which appear only once. In the naive CD8 group, cells lacked CD45RO and were positively selected for CCR7, so terminally differentiated effector memory CD45RA+ cells were left out. Trimming took 7 bases from V and 9 from J; bases not matched to a gene: 15. This CDR3 has 15 amino acids. Germline CDR1 SQVTM, CDR2 ANQGSEA.

This TCR derives from a man younger than 30 in good health. Some clones in this sample may be carry-over from other donors' samples. This rearrangement joins TRBV29-1 to TRBJ2-1, with TRBD2 matching 10 bases. The sample consisted of naive CD8+ T cells from PBMCs. CDR3 residues: CSESGTSALRGEQFF. CDR3 sequence (DNA): TGCAGCGAATCCGGGACTAGCGCGTTGCGGGGTGAGCAGTTCTTC.